A single sample gave rise to the 26 T cell receptor beta chains below, sequenced in a study of T cell responses to AZD1222 COVID-19 vaccine. Sequencing was performed with immunoSEQ multiplex PCR; in TCRdb, only in-frame clones are kept and a portion is missing. This table holds 90,000 or so clones, 89% found once. Material: peripheral blood, obtained on day 0 of AZD1222 vaccination. These receptors were obtained from an adult in good health.

The chain employs TRBV5-1 and TRBJ1-1; no reliable D call. This CDR3 spans 14 amino acids. V lost 4 bases to trimming and J lost 0 bases, with 10 bases between them. The V gene's germline CDR1 is SGHRS and CDR2 YFSETQ. The DNA of the CDR3 is TGCGCCAGCAGCGCGGAGGCCTTGAACACTGAAGCTTTCTTT. Its translation is CASSAEALNTEAFF.

On this clone: The sample holds other DNA sequences that translate to the same CDR3. CDR3 sequence reads: CASSPGAGNTIYF. Written as DNA, the CDR3 is TGTGCCAGCTCACCAGGGGCTGGAAACACCATATATTTT. The chain couples TRBV18 to TRBJ1-3; no definite D call. The V and J ends lost 2 bases and 2 bases respectively, with 4 bases between them. The CDR3 is 13 residues long. Germline CDR1 reads KGHSH; CDR2 reads LQKENI. Together with reference TRBV18 and TRBJ1-3, the CDR3 gives the full variable domain: NAGVMQNPRHLVRRRGQEARLRCSPMKGHSHVYWYRQLPEEGLKFMVYLQKENIIDESGMPKERFSAEFPKEGPSILRIQQVVRGDSAAYFCASSPGAGNTIYFGEGSWLTVV.

The chain recombines TRBV27 with TRBJ1-5; D is uncertain. Between the trimmed V and J ends, which lost 10 bases and 4 bases, there was a span of 17 bases. Germline V gene lookup returns CDR1 MNHEY and CDR2 SMNVEV (reference sequence). CDR3 length equals 14 residues. This CDR3 is CAIRSGLGNQPQHF. The DNA for the CDR3 is TGTGCCATCAGGAGCGGGTTGGGGAATCAGCCCCAGCATTTT.

The count of this clone is one. The chain links TRBV5-1 to TRBJ1-1, with unresolved D. Germline CDR1 SGHRS, CDR2 YFSETQ. V lost 4 bases, J lost 1 base, and 11 bases lay in between. CDR3 length: 14 amino acids. CDR3 bases: TGCGCCAGCAGCATGGCCCCGGGGAACACTGAAGCTTTCTTT. Its protein is CASSMAPGNTEAFF.

The chain joins TRBV5-1 to TRBJ2-2, with TRBD1 matching 9 bases. J lost 6 bases, V lost 4 bases, and 7 bases had no gene match. Per the germline V gene, CDR1 is SGHRS and CDR2 is YFSETQ. The CDR3 is 15 residues long. In DNA form, the CDR3 reads TGCGCCAGCAGCGTCGGGACAGGGCGGGCCGGGGAGCTGTTTTTT. Its translation: CASSVGTGRAGELFF.

V gene TRBV6-5 combines with J gene TRBJ1-5, with D unresolved. Looked up from germline, CDR1 is MNHEY and CDR2 is SVGAGI. The CDR3 extends over 12 amino acids. The ends were cut back, 6 bases at V and 4 bases at J, with 7 bases in the middle. CDR3 nucleotide sequence: TGTGCCAGCAGCGACCTAAATCAGCCCCAGCATTTT. Translation gives CASSDLNQPQHF.

This clone was picked up one time. The V call is TRBV4-2, the J call TRBJ2-7; 7 bases are shared with TRBD2. V gave up 0 bases and J gave up 0 bases; unmatched junction bases: 5. Germline V CDR1 and CDR2: LGHNA, YNFKEQ. The CDR3 is made up of 16 amino acids. The CDR3 here is CASSQEAGWGSYEQYF. The DNA for the CDR3 is TGTGCCAGCAGCCAAGAAGCGGGATGGGGCTCCTACGAGCAGTACTTC.

In nucleotides, the CDR3 is TGTGCCAGCAGCTTTGGACTAGCGGGGTTACGCTCTGGGGCCAACGTCCTGACTTTC. Residues: CASSFGLAGLRSGANVLTF. The chain couples TRBV7-8 to TRBJ2-6; 12 nucleotides match TRBD2. This CDR3 spans 19 amino acids. Germline CDR1 reads SGHVS; CDR2 reads FQNEAQ. V was pared by 3 bases and J by 0 bases, with 6 bases of the junction left unmatched.

V is TRBV10-3 and J is TRBJ1-2; 12 bases are shared with TRBD1. This CDR3 region has 15 residues. The V segment lost 2 bases and the J segment 2 bases; nucleotides outside the gene matches: 0. Germline V CDR1 and CDR2: ENHRY, SYGVKD. The CDR3 reads CAISEGTGGNYGYTF. In DNA, the CDR3 is TGTGCCATCAGTGAGGGGACAGGGGGCAACTATGGCTACACCTTC.

V gene TRBV11-2 combines with J gene TRBJ2-3; 8 bases line up with TRBD2. The junction had 8 bases not matched to a gene; V was cut back by 5 bases and J by 4 bases. The germline CDR1 and CDR2 sequences are SGHAT and FQNNGV. The CDR3 consists of 15 residues. The CDR3 DNA sequence: TGTGCCAGCAGCCTAGCGGGTGGAGGGGCAGATACGCAGTATTTT. Protein sequence: CASSLAGGGADTQYF.

The genes are TRBV15 and TRBJ2-6; 7 bases fit TRBD2. CDR1 is LNHNV, CDR2 YYDKDF, per germline (reference sequence). This CDR3 spans 17 amino acids. V was pared by 1 base and J by 2 bases, with 5 bases of the junction left unmatched. DNA of the CDR3: TGTGCCACCAGCAGAGCGGGAGGTTTCACTGGGGCCAACGTCCTGACTTTC. It translates to CATSRAGGFTGANVLTF.

This sequence joins TRBV25-1 and TRBJ2-7, with a possible D match to TRBD2 (6 bases). From germline, CDR1 is MGHDK and CDR2 SYGVNS. The V gene lost 6 bases and the J gene lost 0 bases, with 15 bases spanning the gap. This CDR3 has 15 residues. In DNA, the CDR3 is TGTGCCAGCAGGTCGGCCGGGAGCCTCTCCTACGAGCAGTACTTC. Its translation: CASRSAGSLSYEQYF.

The sample holds a few counts of this clone. V gene TRBV30 combines with J gene TRBJ1-1; D not resolved. This CDR3 has 11 amino acids. Trimming took off 0 bases at V and 6 bases at J, with 5 bases between the two ends. CDR1 and CDR2 (germline): GTSNPN, SVGIG (reference sequence). CDR3 bases: TGTGCCTGGAGTGTTTCCGCTGAAGCTTTCTTT. Protein: CAWSVSAEAFF. Full variable domain (rest looked up from reference TRBV30 and TRBJ1-1): SQTIHQWPATLVQPVGSPLSLECTVEGTSNPNLYWYRQAAGRGLQLLFYSVGIGQISSEVPQNLSASRPQDRQFILSSKKLLLSDSGFYLCAWSVSAEAFFGQGTRLTVV.

The CDR3 region has the DNA TGCGCCAGCAGCAGGGACAGGGGGGATGAAAAACTGTTTTTT. It is translated as CASSRDRGDEKLFF. The V call is TRBV5-1, the J call TRBJ1-4; 11 positions match TRBD1. Trimming at V came to 4 bases and at J to 6 bases, leaving 2 bases not matched to a gene. The CDR3 runs 14 residues. Germline V gene sequence: CDR1 SGHRS, CDR2 YFSETQ.

The V and J genes are TRBV20-1 and TRBJ1-1; no definite D call. The CDR3 length is 10 residues. Trimming removed 4 bases at V and 11 bases at J, with 11 bases between. Per the germline V gene, CDR1 is DFQATT and CDR2 is SNEGSKA (reference sequence). The CDR3 DNA reads TGCAGTGCTACTAGCAACACTGCTTTCTTT. It codes for CSATSNTAFF.

The count of this clone is one. In DNA, the CDR3 is TGTGCCAGCAGCGCAGTGTGGGCAGAAGAGACCCAGTACTTC. Protein sequence: CASSAVWAEETQYF. This chain uses TRBV7-2 with TRBJ2-5; D is undetermined. Germline V gives CDR1 SGHTA, CDR2 FQGNSA. The CDR3 is 14 residues long. Trimming took off 5 bases at V and 3 bases at J, with 13 bases between the two ends.

V and J are TRBV5-1 and TRBJ2-3, with 11 bases lining up with TRBD1. Trimming took 2 bases from V and 6 from J; bases not matched to a gene: 11. CDR3 length: 17 amino acids. The germline V gene encodes CDR1 SGHRS and CDR2 YFSETQ. Written as DNA, the CDR3 is TGCGCCAGCAGCTTAAACCCGGGACAGGGGGGATCGGATACGCAGTATTTT. It is translated as CASSLNPGQGGSDTQYF.

The J gene is TRBJ2-4, the V gene TRBV29-1; D call uncertain. The CDR3 runs 13 residues. The germline CDR1 and CDR2 sequences are SQVTM and ANQGSEA. The V and J ends lost 1 base and 0 bases respectively, with 4 bases between them. The CDR3 DNA follows: TGCAGCGTTGAAGGGTTAGCCAAAAACATTCAGTACTTC. Protein product: CSVEGLAKNIQYF.

The chain carries TRBV7-8 and TRBJ2-1; D is uncertain. Trimming took 1 base from V and 5 from J, leaving 9 bases between them. The CDR3 is 14 amino acids. The V gene's germline CDR1 is SGHVS and CDR2 FQNEAQ. The CDR3 nucleotides are TGTGCCAGCAGCTTAGTGATAGCAAACAATGAGCAGTTCTTC. Translation gives CASSLVIANNEQFF.

The V gene is TRBV7-3, the J gene TRBJ2-3, with D perhaps TRBD1 or TRBD2 (6 bases each). V dropped 8 bases and J dropped 1 base, with 10 bases sitting between them. Germline CDR1 reads SGHTA; CDR2 reads FQGTGA. The length of the CDR3 is 13 residues. The CDR3 loop is CASSGAGTDTQYF. The CDR3 coding sequence is TGTGCCAGCTCGGGGGCCGGCACAGATACGCAGTATTTT.

This clone was seen a few times. V usage is TRBV30 and J usage is TRBJ1-6; D might be TRBD1 (6 bases). From germline, CDR1 is GTSNPN and CDR2 SVGIG (reference sequence). This CDR3 spans 14 amino acids. V was trimmed by 5 bases and J by 0 bases, leaving 8 bases between them. CDR3 region: CAWDRSSYNSPLHF. CDR3 nucleotide sequence: TGTGCCTGGGACAGGAGCTCCTATAATTCACCCCTCCACTTT. The variable domain in full, completed from reference TRBV30 and TRBJ1-6, reads SQTIHQWPATLVQPVGSPLSLECTVEGTSNPNLYWYRQAAGRGLQLLFYSVGIGQISSEVPQNLSASRPQDRQFILSSKKLLLSDSGFYLCAWDRSSYNSPLHFGNGTRLTVT.

The genes are TRBV18 and TRBJ2-5; D call uncertain. The germline gives CDR1 KGHSH, CDR2 LQKENI. The CDR3 contains 12 residues. Trimming removed 3 bases from V and 1 base from J, with 3 bases in between. CDR3 coding DNA: TGTGCCAGCTCACCCCCCCAAGAGACCCAGTACTTC. Residues: CASSPPQETQYF.

This clone was detected only a few times. Other DNA sequences in this specimen translate into the identical CDR3. This chain uses TRBV6-5 with TRBJ2-5; D is ambiguous. V gave up 0 bases and J gave up 0 bases, with 2 bases separating them. This CDR3 is 13 amino acids long. Germline V gene data show CDR1 as MNHEY and CDR2 as SVGAGI. The DNA for the CDR3 is TGTGCCAGCAGTTACTCCTACCAAGAGACCCAGTACTTC. This encodes CASSYSYQETQYF.

The chain has TRBV7-6 and TRBJ2-3; the match to TRBD2 covers 8 bases. V shed 1 base, J shed 4 bases, and the junction held 4 bases outside the gene matches. The germline CDR1 and CDR2 sequences are SGHVS and FNYEAQ. The CDR3 contains 15 residues. CDR3 residues: CASSLGGGRPDTQYF. In DNA form, the CDR3 reads TGTGCCAGCAGCTTAGGTGGCGGGAGGCCAGATACGCAGTATTTT.

The table lists this clone with a few counts. This chain joins TRBV27 and TRBJ1-5; 7 bases are a match to TRBD1. J gave up 3 bases and V 4 bases, and 9 bases lay outside the gene matches. Germline assignment: CDR1 MNHEY and CDR2 SMNVEV (reference sequence). The CDR3 runs to 16 residues. This chain's CDR3 is CASSSADRMPNQPQHF. The CDR3 DNA reads as TGTGCCAGCAGTTCTGCGGACAGGATGCCCAATCAGCCCCAGCATTTT.

The V gene is TRBV18, the J gene TRBJ2-5; 8 positions match TRBD1. The length of the CDR3 is 15 residues. Germline V gene data show CDR1 as KGHSH and CDR2 as LQKENI. J was trimmed by 2 bases and V by 1 base; bases with no gene match: 3. CDR3 DNA: TGTGCCAGCTCACCACGGACAGGGCTTCAAGAGACCCAGTACTTC. This translates into CASSPRTGLQETQYF.